This TCR beta chain is from a study of shared clonotypes between healthy human individuals. CDR1 and CDR2 (germline): SSHAT, FNYEAQ (reference sequence). This CDR3 has 14 residues. Assay: immunoSEQ multiplex PCR; the TCRdb copy retains only in-frame clones and omits some. The sample has 980,000 or so clones, about three quarters seen once. Worth noting for this clone: A read error may produce the germline difference seen at one junction end.

This receptor was obtained from a man in his late teens or twenties in good health. Sequencing used memory CD4+ T cells sorted from blood. Subset specified: CD45RA-negative fraction. J is TRBJ2-3 and V is TRBV7-7, with TRBD2 matching 8 bases. CDR3 residues: CASSLAGFTDTQYF. The CDR3 DNA follows: TGTGCTAGCAGCTTAGCGGGGTTCACAGATACGCAGTATTTT.